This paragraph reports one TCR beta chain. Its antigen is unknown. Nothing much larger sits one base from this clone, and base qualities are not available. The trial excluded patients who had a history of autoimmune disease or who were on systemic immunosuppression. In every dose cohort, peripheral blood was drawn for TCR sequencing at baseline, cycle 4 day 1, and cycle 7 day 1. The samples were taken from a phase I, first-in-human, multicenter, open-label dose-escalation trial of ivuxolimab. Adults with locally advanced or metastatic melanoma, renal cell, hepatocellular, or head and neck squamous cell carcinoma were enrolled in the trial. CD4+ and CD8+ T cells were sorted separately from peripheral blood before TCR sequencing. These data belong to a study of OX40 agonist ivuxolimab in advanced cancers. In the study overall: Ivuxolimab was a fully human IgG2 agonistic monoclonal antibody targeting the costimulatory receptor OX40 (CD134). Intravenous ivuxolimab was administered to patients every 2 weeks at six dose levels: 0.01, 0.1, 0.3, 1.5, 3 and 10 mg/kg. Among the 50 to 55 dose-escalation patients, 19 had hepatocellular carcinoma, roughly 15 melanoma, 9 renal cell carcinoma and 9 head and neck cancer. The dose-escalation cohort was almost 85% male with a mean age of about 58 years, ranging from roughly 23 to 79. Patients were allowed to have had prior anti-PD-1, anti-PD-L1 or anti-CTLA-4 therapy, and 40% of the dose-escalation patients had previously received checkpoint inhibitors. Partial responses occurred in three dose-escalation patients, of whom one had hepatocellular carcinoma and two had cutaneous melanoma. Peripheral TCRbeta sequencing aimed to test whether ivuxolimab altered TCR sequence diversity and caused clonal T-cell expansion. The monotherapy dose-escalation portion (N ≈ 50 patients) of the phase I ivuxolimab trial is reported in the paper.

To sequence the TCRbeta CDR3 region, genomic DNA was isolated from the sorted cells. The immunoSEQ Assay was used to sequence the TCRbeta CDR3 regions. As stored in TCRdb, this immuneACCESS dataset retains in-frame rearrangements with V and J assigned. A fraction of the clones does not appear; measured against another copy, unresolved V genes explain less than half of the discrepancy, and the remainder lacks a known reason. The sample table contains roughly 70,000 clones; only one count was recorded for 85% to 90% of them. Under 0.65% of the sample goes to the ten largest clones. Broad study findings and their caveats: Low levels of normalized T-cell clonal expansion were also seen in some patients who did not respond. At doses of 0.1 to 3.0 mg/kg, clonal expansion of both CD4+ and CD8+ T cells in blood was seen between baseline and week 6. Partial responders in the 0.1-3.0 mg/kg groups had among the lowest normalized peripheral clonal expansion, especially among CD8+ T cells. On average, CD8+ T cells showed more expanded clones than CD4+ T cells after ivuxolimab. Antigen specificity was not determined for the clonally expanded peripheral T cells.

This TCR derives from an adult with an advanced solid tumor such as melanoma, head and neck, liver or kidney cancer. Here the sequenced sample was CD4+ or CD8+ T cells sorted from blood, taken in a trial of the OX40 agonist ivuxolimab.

The CDR3 protein is CASTAQEWQETQYF. The nucleotide sequence reads TGTGCCAGCACCGCCCAGGAATGGCAAGAGACCCAGTACTTC. The sequence joins TRBV11-2 to TRBJ2-5; the D gene assignment is ambiguous. From cysteine to phenylalanine, the CDR3 is 14 amino acids long. Only the CDR3 portion is preserved as DNA: 42 bases, with reading frame beginning at the first base. Cut back by 7 bases and 2 bases, the V and J ends lie 14 bases apart. The germline V gene yields SGHAT for CDR1 and FQNNGV for CDR2.